One sample yielded the 27 T cell receptor beta chains listed below, sequenced in a study of blood T cell repertoires in COVID-19. The protocol was immunoSEQ multiplex PCR, while the TCRdb copy is restricted to in-frame clones and leaves out a portion. Of roughly 65,000 clones in the sample, 85% to 90% were seen once. The specimen sequenced was peripheral blood. The receptors were gathered from a man in his forties or fifties with acute or convalescent COVID-19.

The chain couples TRBV6-2 or TRBV6-3 to TRBJ1-2; 9 bases are shared with TRBD1. V lost 5 bases, J lost 8 bases, and 9 bases stayed unmatched. There are 14 residues in the CDR3. Germline assignment: CDR1 MNHEY and CDR2 SVGEGT. CDR3 sequence reads: CASSPRGQGDGYTF. CDR3 nucleotides: TGTGCCAGCAGTCCACGGGGACAGGGCGACGGCTACACCTTC.

This CDR3 reads CASSLGQGAGQPQHF. The CDR3 DNA reads as TGTGCCAGCAGCTTGGGACAGGGGGCAGGTCAGCCCCAGCATTTT. This rearrangement joins TRBV5-8 to TRBJ1-5; the match to TRBD1 covers 10 bases. Unmatched junction bases numbered 3, after V lost 0 bases and J lost 6 bases. The length of the CDR3 is 15 residues. In germline, CDR1 is SGHTS, CDR2 YDEGEE.

The V gene is TRBV5-8, the J gene TRBJ1-5; 9 nucleotides line up with TRBD1. This CDR3 has 17 residues. Trimming cost V 4 bases and J 4 bases; bases outside gene matches: 12. CDR1 SGHTS and CDR2 YDEGEE come from the germline V gene. CDR3: CASSAGQGSSRNQPQHF. The CDR3 bases are TGTGCCAGCAGCGCGGGACAGGGTTCGAGCCGTAATCAGCCCCAGCATTTT.

The rearrangement joins TRBV15 to TRBJ1-1; D uncertain. Deletions cut 5 bases from V and 2 bases from J, with 18 bases between. The CDR3 loop spans 16 amino acids. Looked up from germline, CDR1 is LNHNV and CDR2 is YYDKDF (reference sequence). The CDR3 spells CATSLRGGGENTEAFF. In DNA form, the CDR3 reads TGTGCCACCAGCTTGCGGGGAGGAGGAGAAAACACTGAAGCTTTCTTT.

As regards this clone: This CDR3 is missing its conserved last phenylalanine or tryptophan, likely due to a read error. The V call is TRBV6-5, the J call TRBJ2-7; possible D gene TRBD2, 5 bases. The germline CDR1 and CDR2 sequences are MNHEY and SVGAGI. The CDR3 covers 15 residues. V lost 6 bases to trimming and J lost 4 bases, with 19 bases between them. CDR3 coding DNA: TGTGCCAGCAGGCCGACCTCCGGACTGTCGTACGAGCAGTACCTC. It codes for CASRPTSGLSYEQYL.

This clone was seen a handful of times. The rearrangement uses TRBV3-1 (or the pseudogene TRBV3-2) and TRBJ2-1; 7 bases map to TRBD2. The germline V gene has CDR1 LGHDT and CDR2 YNNKEL (reference sequence). The CDR3 covers 18 residues. Unmatched junction bases numbered 11, after V lost 3 bases and J lost 0 bases. DNA for the CDR3: TGTGCCAGCAGCCACTACCTAGCGGAGGCGAGCTCCTACAATGAGCAGTTCTTC. As protein: CASSHYLAEASSYNEQFF.

This chain uses TRBV25-1 with TRBJ2-3, with D possibly matching TRBD2 (5 bases). The CDR3 covers 15 residues. CDR1 is MGHDK and CDR2 is SYGVNS in the germline V gene. V was cut by 5 bases and J by 1 base, with 13 bases left in between. The CDR3 reads CASSRNPGGTDTQYF. In DNA form, the CDR3 reads TGTGCCAGCAGTAGAAACCCCGGGGGCACAGATACGCAGTATTTT.

The chain employs TRBV19 and TRBJ1-1; tentative D call: TRBD1 (6 bases). V was clipped by 5 bases and J by 2 bases, with 18 bases between them. Germline values: CDR1 LNHDA, CDR2 SQIVND (reference sequence). CDR3 length: 16 amino acids. CDR3 sequence: CASSATGSLINTEAFF. In nucleotides, the CDR3 is TGTGCCAGTAGTGCCACAGGGAGTCTAATCAACACTGAAGCTTTCTTT. Looking up the rest from reference TRBV19 and TRBJ1-1 gives the full variable domain: DGGITQSPKYLFRKEGQNVTLSCEQNLNHDAMYWYRQDPGQGLRLIYYSQIVNDFQKGDIAEGYSVSREKKESFPLTVTSAQKNPTAFYLCASSATGSLINTEAFFGQGTRLTVV.

The V call is TRBV5-1, the J call TRBJ2-1; a possible D gene is TRBD1 (6 bases). The CDR3 contains 14 residues. The germline V and J ends were trimmed by 3 bases and 7 bases, with 14 bases remaining between them. CDR1 is SGHRS, CDR2 YFSETQ, per germline. The CDR3 protein is CASSSRARGNEQFF. In nucleotides, the CDR3 is TGCGCCAGCAGCTCCCGGGCCAGGGGAAATGAGCAGTTCTTC.

This chain links TRBV6-5 with TRBJ1-4; no firm D call. Germline V gene sequence: CDR1 MNHEY, CDR2 SVGAGI. V was pared by 5 bases and J by 10 bases, with 20 bases between. The CDR3 covers 15 residues. CDR3 nucleotides: TGTGCCAGCAGTCGTATTGGCAGCGGGTATGGAAAACTGTTTTTT. Encoded protein: CASSRIGSGYGKLFF.

This clone occurred once. As DNA, the CDR3 is TGCGCCAGCAGCTCGGGGGGGCCCACTGAAGCTTTCTTT. Translation: CASSSGGPTEAFF. V and J are TRBV5-1 and TRBJ1-1; tentative D call: TRBD1 (6 bases). The CDR3 is 13 residues long. The V gene lost 3 bases and the J gene lost 4 bases, with 10 bases spanning the gap. CDR1 SGHRS and CDR2 YFSETQ come from the germline V gene.

V is TRBV12-3 or TRBV12-4 and J is TRBJ1-5; D gene unclear. V lost 8 bases and J lost 4, with 12 bases in between. The CDR3 runs 13 residues. CDR3 loop: CASGLMDNQPQHF. In DNA, the CDR3 is TGTGCCAGCGGGCTGATGGATAATCAGCCCCAGCATTTT.

The rearrangement joins TRBV5-6 to TRBJ2-7; 7 bases line up with TRBD1. The length of the CDR3 is 15 residues. V shed 0 bases, J shed 4 bases, and the junction held 7 bases outside the gene matches. CDR1 and CDR2 from the germline V gene are SGHDT and YYEEEE. The CDR3 DNA follows: TGTGCCAGCAGCTTGGTAGGGGGCGGGTCGTACGAGCAGTACTTC. It yields the protein CASSLVGGGSYEQYF.

The chain joins TRBV28 to TRBJ1-6; D remains unclear. This CDR3 has 16 amino acids. The V and J ends lost 7 bases and 4 bases respectively, with 17 bases between them. CDR1 is MDHEN and CDR2 is SYDVKM in the germline V gene. CDR3 sequence (DNA): TGTGCCAGCAACTTGGGTGGAGGCGTGTATAATTCACCCCTCCACTTT. This encodes CASNLGGGVYNSPLHF.

The chain combines TRBV30 with TRBJ2-3; 7 nucleotides agree with TRBD1. V trimming: 3 bases; J trimming: 5 bases; junction bases outside the gene matches: 11. Germline CDR1 GTSNPN, CDR2 SVGIG (reference sequence). This CDR3 has 15 amino acids. The CDR3 spells CAWSPKGAGGDTQYF. The DNA of the CDR3 is TGTGCCTGGAGCCCAAAGGGGGCAGGGGGAGATACGCAGTATTTT.

The gene calls are TRBV11-2 and TRBJ2-1; no clear D. Germline V gene data show CDR1 as SGHAT and CDR2 as FQNNGV. The CDR3 totals 17 residues. The V gene lost 4 bases and the J gene lost 0 bases, with 16 bases spanning the gap. CDR3 nucleotide sequence: TGTGCCAGCAGCTCGCCCTGGGCTGCCAGCTCCTACAATGAGCAGTTCTTC. Encoded protein: CASSSPWAASSYNEQFF.

The rearrangement uses TRBV12-5 and TRBJ2-1; 11 nucleotides agree with TRBD2. Losses at the gene ends were 1 base for V and 4 bases for J; bases not matched to a gene: 6. The CDR3 sequence is 17 residues long. Germline assignment: CDR1 LGHNT and CDR2 FRNRAP. CDR3 in DNA: TGTGCTAGTGGTTTGGGGTCGGGGACTAGCGGATACAATGAGCAGTTCTTC. Amino acids: CASGLGSGTSGYNEQFF.

The V call is TRBV6-2 or TRBV6-3, the J call TRBJ1-5; 11 bases align to TRBD1. The CDR3 is 16 residues long. Germline assignment: CDR1 MNHEY and CDR2 SVGEGT. Trimming cost V 2 bases and J 7 bases; bases outside gene matches: 7. This chain's CDR3 is CASSYAGQGARQPQHF. The CDR3 DNA reads TGTGCCAGCAGTTACGCCGGACAGGGGGCCAGACAGCCCCAGCATTTT.

The V and J genes are TRBV7-9 and TRBJ2-7, with TRBD1 matching 10 bases. With 5 bases clipped from V and 5 bases from J, the junction kept 6 bases outside the gene matches. This CDR3 comprises 14 residues. The germline CDR1 and CDR2 sequences are SEHNR and FQNEAQ (reference sequence). The CDR3 region is CASSRTGGFNEQYF. Here the CDR3 DNA reads TGTGCCAGCAGCCGGACAGGGGGTTTCAACGAGCAGTACTTC.

The rearrangement uses TRBV6-1 and TRBJ1-5; D is possibly TRBD1 (5 bases). The V end lost 2 bases, the J end lost 2 bases, and 7 bases lay between the germline ends. This CDR3 spans 14 amino acids. CDR1 and CDR2 from the germline V gene are MNHNS and SASEGT. The CDR3: CASSEPGGNQPQHF. The CDR3 DNA is TGTGCCAGCAGTGAACCGGGGGGCAATCAGCCCCAGCATTTT.

This clone occurred once. The genes are TRBV30 and TRBJ2-4, with D perhaps TRBD1 (6 bases). The CDR3 spans 15 residues. Germline CDR1 GTSNPN, CDR2 SVGIG (reference sequence). V was clipped by 0 bases and J by 0 bases, with 9 bases between them. CDR3 region: CAWSVRGTAKNIQYF. CDR3 nucleotide sequence: TGTGCCTGGAGTGTTAGGGGGACAGCCAAAAACATTCAGTACTTC.

This chain uses TRBV12-3 or TRBV12-4 with TRBJ1-5, with 7 bases lining up with TRBD1. CDR3 length: 12 residues. V shed 11 bases and J 5 bases; nucleotides not matched to a gene: 6. Here the CDR3 reads CADGTADQPQHF. The CDR3 region has the DNA TGTGCCGACGGGACAGCCGATCAGCCCCAGCATTTT.

V usage is TRBV12-3 or TRBV12-4 and J usage is TRBJ2-2; D might be TRBD1 (5 bases). The CDR3 is 13 amino acids. Deletions cut 5 bases from V and 3 bases from J, with 7 bases between. CDR3 in amino acids: CASSAQDTGELFF. In DNA form, the CDR3 reads TGTGCCAGCAGTGCACAGGACACCGGGGAGCTGTTTTTT.

V is TRBV19 and J is TRBJ1-1, with TRBD1 as a possible D gene (5 bases). The CDR3 spans 14 residues. The germline V gene has CDR1 LNHDA and CDR2 SQIVND (reference sequence). V dropped 3 bases and J dropped 5 bases, with 13 bases sitting between them. In DNA form, the CDR3 reads TGTGCCAGTAGTATTAATCAGGGAAGTACTGAAGCTTTCTTT. Translating it yields CASSINQGSTEAFF.

The V gene is TRBV7-9, the J gene TRBJ2-1; tentative D call: TRBD1 (6 bases). This CDR3 is built from 12 residues. The V gene's germline CDR1 is SEHNR and CDR2 FQNEAQ (reference sequence). V was clipped by 5 bases and J by 16 bases, with 18 bases between them. CDR3 in DNA: TGTGCCAGCAGCACGCCGGGACATGGACTTTTCTTC. Protein sequence: CASSTPGHGLFF.

This clone was observed a handful of times. The genes are TRBV29-1 and TRBJ2-7; tentatively, D is TRBD2 (5 bases). From germline, CDR1 is SQVTM and CDR2 ANQGSEA. The CDR3 runs to 13 residues. Trimming pared 3 bases from V and 6 bases from J, leaving 15 bases between. For the CDR3, the DNA is TGCAGCGTTGATCCGGGGAGAGTAGGCGAGCAGTACTTC. Translated: CSVDPGRVGEQYF.

The gene calls are TRBV2 and TRBJ2-1; 8 bases fit TRBD2. This CDR3 has 15 residues. V lost 6 bases to trimming and J lost 0 bases; unmatched junction nucleotides: 4. CDR1 is SNHLY, CDR2 FYNNEI, per germline. The CDR3, as DNA: TGTGCCAGCAGGGAGAGCGGGAGCTCCTACAATGAGCAGTTCTTC. Its protein is CASRESGSSYNEQFF.